These 13 T cell receptor beta chains share one sample of origin, sequenced in a study of T cell repertoires in cytomegalovirus infection (dated by TCRdb to about 2019). Sequencing instrument: Illumina HiSeq 1500. The public reads were reprocessed in TCRdb via fastp at Q25 and MiXCR, keeping in-frame beta chains. Identical CDR3 proteins give one entry, which carries the most common genes and DNA. This sample lists about 180,000 distinct CDR3 sequences; roughly a sixth were detected once. 20% to 25% of the sample goes to the ten largest clones. Sequencing was done on a sample of CD8+ T cells from PBMCs. The receptor set was obtained from a human donor in good health (CMV status not recorded). Some clones in this sample may be carry-over from other donors' samples.

This chain connects TRBV6-5 to TRBJ2-7; D is ambiguous. Trimming left V 2 bases short and J 2 bases short, with 10 bases between. Germline V gene data show CDR1 as MNHEY and CDR2 as SVGAGI. CDR3 length: 14 residues. The DNA of the CDR3 is TGTGCCAGCAGTTACGGTCCGGCGGCCTACGAGCAGTACTTC. This translates into CASSYGPAAYEQYF.

The chain employs TRBV7-2 and TRBJ2-1; 7 positions agree with TRBD2. Germline trimming cut 5 bases from V and 0 bases from J; bases unmatched to any gene: 1. This CDR3 is built from 14 residues. The germline gives CDR1 SGHTA, CDR2 FQGNSA. The CDR3 spells CASSAGDSYNEQFF. The CDR3 nucleotides read TGTGCCAGCAGCGCGGGGGACTCCTACAATGAGCAGTTCTTC.

The CDR3 DNA follows: TGTGCCATCAGTGATGCGGGGGGGCGTTACAATGAGCAGTTCTTC. Its translation is CAISDAGGRYNEQFF. This chain uses TRBV10-3 with TRBJ2-1; TRBD2 agrees at 9 bases. Germline CDR1 is ENHRY and CDR2 is SYGVKD. The ends lost 3 bases at V and 4 bases at J; junction bases unmatched: 4. The CDR3 is 15 residues long.

The genes are TRBV6-2 or TRBV6-3 and TRBJ2-7, with 10 bases identical to TRBD1. After removal of 2 bases from V and 4 bases from J, the junction contained 2 bases not matched to a gene. This CDR3 comprises 14 residues. The germline V gene encodes CDR1 MNHEY and CDR2 SVGEGT. This chain's CDR3 is CASSYPGQGYEQYF. The CDR3 coding sequence is TGTGCCAGCAGTTACCCGGGACAGGGGTACGAGCAGTACTTC.

There are a few counts of this clonotype. The chain is built from TRBV7-9 and TRBJ2-1; 10 bases map to TRBD2. Losses at the gene ends were 7 bases for V and 0 bases for J; bases not matched to a gene: 6. The CDR3 runs to 16 residues. Per germline, CDR1 SEHNR and CDR2 FQNEAQ (reference sequence). The CDR3 sequence: CASTVIAGGSYNEQFF. DNA for the CDR3: TGTGCCAGCACCGTTATAGCGGGGGGCTCCTACAATGAGCAGTTCTTC.

The chain couples TRBV12-3 or TRBV12-4 to TRBJ2-7; D might be TRBD2 (6 bases). V gave up 2 bases and J gave up 3 bases, with 11 bases separating them. CDR3 length: 14 amino acids. The CDR3 loop reads CASSLPPRGYEQYF. CDR3 DNA: TGTGCCAGCAGTTTACCCCCGCGGGGCTACGAGCAGTACTTC.

This clonotype has only a few counts. The V and J genes are TRBV7-6 and TRBJ2-6; the D gene is possibly TRBD1 (6 bases). This CDR3 contains 18 residues. The germline V and J ends were trimmed by 7 bases and 0 bases, with 19 bases remaining between them. CDR1 and CDR2 from the germline V gene are SGHVS and FNYEAQ. The CDR3 sequence is CASTLNGGRISGANVLTF. CDR3 DNA sequence: TGTGCCAGCACCCTAAATGGGGGCCGAATCTCTGGGGCCAACGTCCTGACTTTC. The variable domain in full, with the rest retrieved from reference TRBV7-6 and TRBJ2-6, is GAGVSQSPRYKVTKRGQDVALRCDPISGHVSLYWYRQALGQGPEFLTYFNYEAQQDKSGLPNDRFSAERPEGSISTLTIQRTEQRDSAMYRCASTLNGGRISGANVLTFGAGSRLTVL.

This clonotype was seen a few times. This chain connects TRBV7-2 to TRBJ1-6; 8 bases agree with TRBD1. Losses at the gene ends were 5 bases for V and 7 bases for J; bases not matched to a gene: 7. The CDR3 runs 15 residues. Germline V gene sequence: CDR1 SGHTA, CDR2 FQGNSA. CDR3 bases: TGTGCCAGCAGCAATACAGGGGGAGGGAATTCACCCCTCCACTTT. It is translated as CASSNTGGGNSPLHF.

Only a few counts were recorded for this clonotype. The genes are TRBV29-1 and TRBJ2-1; D possibly corresponds to TRBD1 (6 bases). The CDR3 is 15 residues long. V lost 4 bases, J lost 6 bases, and 19 bases lay in between. CDR1 and CDR2 from the germline V gene are SQVTM and ANQGSEA. The CDR3 DNA reads TGCAGCGTTGGAGGGGACACCTCGATCTTCAATGAGCAGTTCTTC. Translation gives CSVGGDTSIFNEQFF.

Only a few counts were recorded for this clonotype. The chain links TRBV7-6 to TRBJ2-7, with 11 bases that match TRBD1. CDR3 length equals 15 residues. Trimming cost V 6 bases and J 5 bases; bases outside gene matches: 9. Germline CDR1 SGHVS, CDR2 FNYEAQ. Here the CDR3 reads CASSHTDRGLNEQYF. The CDR3 nucleotides are TGTGCCAGCAGTCATACGGACAGGGGGCTTAACGAGCAGTACTTC.

This clonotype was detected a few times. J is TRBJ2-4 and V is TRBV6-2 or TRBV6-3; TRBD2 might be the D (6 bases). Deletions cut 0 bases from V and 5 bases from J, with 17 bases between. Germline V lookup: CDR1 MNHEY, CDR2 SVGEGT. The CDR3 has 17 residues. CDR3 protein: CASSYSTKTGGENIQYF. CDR3 sequence (DNA): TGTGCCAGCAGTTACTCGACCAAAACAGGAGGGGAAAACATTCAGTACTTC.

The genes are TRBV4-2 and TRBJ2-1; unclear D gene. The CDR3 runs 12 residues. Germline CDR1 is LGHNA and CDR2 is YNFKEQ. V gave up 3 bases and J gave up 8 bases, with 8 bases separating them. The CDR3: CASSQGSDEQFF. In DNA, the CDR3 is TGTGCCAGCAGCCAGGGGTCCGATGAGCAGTTCTTC.

The CDR3 nucleotides are TGTGCCAGCAGACCTACGGAAACAGGGTGGTATAATGAAAAACTGTTTTTT. This encodes CASRPTETGWYNEKLFF. The chain has TRBV6-5 and TRBJ1-4; perhaps TRBD1 as D (6 bases). Looked up from germline, CDR1 is MNHEY and CDR2 is SVGAGI. Deletions cut 6 bases from V and 4 bases from J, with 21 bases between. This CDR3 is built from 17 residues.